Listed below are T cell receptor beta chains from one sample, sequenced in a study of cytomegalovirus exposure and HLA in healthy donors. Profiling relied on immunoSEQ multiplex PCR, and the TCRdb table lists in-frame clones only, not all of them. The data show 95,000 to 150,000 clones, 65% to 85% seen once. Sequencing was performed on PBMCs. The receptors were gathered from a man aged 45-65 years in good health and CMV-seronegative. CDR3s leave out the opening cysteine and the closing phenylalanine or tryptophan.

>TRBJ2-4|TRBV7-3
ASSTGQGVNNIQY
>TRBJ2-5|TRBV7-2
ASSLGEGLAETQY
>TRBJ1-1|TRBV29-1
SVALAGMNTEAF
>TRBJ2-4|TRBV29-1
SVAGLGAKNIQY
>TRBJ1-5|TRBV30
AWSAPLNQPQH
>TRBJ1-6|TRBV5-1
ASSLKGDVPYNSPLH
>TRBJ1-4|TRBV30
AWNRDRGREKLF
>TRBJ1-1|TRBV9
ASSGPGQGARTEAF
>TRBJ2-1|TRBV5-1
ASSSGPSDYNEQF
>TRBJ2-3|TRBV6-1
ASRPTGSGTDTQY
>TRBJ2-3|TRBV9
ASSTRDSYTDTQY
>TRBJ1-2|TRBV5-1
ASSYRGANYGYT
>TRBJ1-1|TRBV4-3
ASTEGQGNAEAF
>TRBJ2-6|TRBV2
ASSGLRVPRSGANVLT
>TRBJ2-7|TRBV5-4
ASSRGGAATSSYEQY
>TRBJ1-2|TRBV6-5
ASSPRMTGGYGYT
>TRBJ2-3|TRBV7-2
ASSRGSGRSTDTQY
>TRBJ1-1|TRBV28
ASRPTLGLMNTEAF
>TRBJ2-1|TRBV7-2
ASSLNGGVGEQF
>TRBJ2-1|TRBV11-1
ASSLDLQAYPRF
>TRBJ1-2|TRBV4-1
ASSQVAAETEGYT
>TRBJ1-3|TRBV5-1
ASSPRGSSGNTIY
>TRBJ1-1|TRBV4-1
ASSQDGTVNTEAF
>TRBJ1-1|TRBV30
AAEGRGEAF
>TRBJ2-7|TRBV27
ASRRVLAGFDYYEQY
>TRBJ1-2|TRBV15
ATSRGTTNYGYT
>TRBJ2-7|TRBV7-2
ASSIRTSSYEQY
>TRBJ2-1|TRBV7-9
ASWAITEHSYNEQF
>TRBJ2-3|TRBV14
ASSQVREAGGTDTQY
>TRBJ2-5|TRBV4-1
ASSQEVTGLLETQY
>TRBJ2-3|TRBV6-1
ASPKGIYTDTQY
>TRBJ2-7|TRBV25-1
ASSDGTGFEQY
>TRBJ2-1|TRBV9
ASSAERGETSYNEQF
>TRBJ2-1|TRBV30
AWSVAGGRDEQF
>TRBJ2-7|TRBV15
ATSREQGYEQY
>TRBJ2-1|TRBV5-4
ASSLVLAGGGEQF
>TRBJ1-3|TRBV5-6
ASSPGRALSGNTIY
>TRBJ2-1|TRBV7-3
ASSLGPGQRHNEQF
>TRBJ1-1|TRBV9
ASSPPGGIRTLPEAF
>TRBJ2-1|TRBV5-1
ASSLVRRAGGAHLSYNEQF
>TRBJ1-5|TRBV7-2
ASSSPTGTQH
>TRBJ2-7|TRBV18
ASVGTDRVDSYEQY
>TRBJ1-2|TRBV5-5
ASSPGQGVWRDGYT
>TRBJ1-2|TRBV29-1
SATGVGNYGYT
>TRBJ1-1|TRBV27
ASSLIGDTEAF
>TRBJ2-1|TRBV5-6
ASSLVSAGDGEQF